Below, 7 T cell receptor beta chains from the same sample are listed, as sequenced in a study of PD-L1 blockade in urothelial cancer. Sequencing used immunoSEQ multiplex PCR; TCRdb keeps in-frame clones, though not all of them. The table includes roughly 90,000 clones, roughly 90% detected once. As for time point: pretreatment peripheral blood. The sample here was PBMCs, taken around atezolizumab (anti-PD-L1) treatment. These receptors originate from a woman of 80 years or more with urothelial cancer.

V is TRBV4-2 and J is TRBJ2-5; 7 nucleotides match TRBD1. Germline loops: CDR1 LGHNA, CDR2 YNFKEQ. CDR3 length: 16 residues. Unmatched junction bases numbered 6, after V lost 0 bases and J lost 2 bases. DNA of the CDR3: TGTGCCAGCAGCCAAGACCCGGGACAGACTCAAGAGACCCAGTACTTC. Its translation: CASSQDPGQTQETQYF.

The J gene is TRBJ2-7, the V gene TRBV10-1; 8 bases line up with TRBD1. From germline, CDR1 is WNHNN and CDR2 SYGVQD (reference sequence). The V gene end was trimmed by 3 bases and the J gene end by 2 bases; junction bases not matched to a gene: 6. The CDR3 loop spans 15 amino acids. Here the CDR3 reads CASSDSQDRAYEQYF. CDR3 in DNA: TGCGCCAGCAGTGATTCTCAGGACAGGGCCTACGAGCAGTACTTC.

The V call is TRBV28, the J call TRBJ1-2, with D maybe TRBD1 (6 bases). The CDR3 is 14 amino acids. Germline V lookup: CDR1 MDHEN, CDR2 SYDVKM. V was clipped by 10 bases and J by 1 base, with 16 bases between them. CDR3 region: CAISPGAVNYGYTF. In nucleotides, the CDR3 is TGTGCCATTTCCCCAGGGGCCGTTAACTATGGCTACACCTTC.

This sequence joins TRBV6-1 and TRBJ1-2, with D uncertain. Per germline, CDR1 MNHNS and CDR2 SASEGT. The CDR3 totals 13 residues. V lost 2 bases, J lost 8 bases, and 12 bases lay in between. CDR3 sequence reads: CASSESVSVGYTF. CDR3 coding DNA: TGTGCCAGCAGTGAATCAGTTTCTGTAGGCTACACCTTC.

V usage is TRBV25-1 and J usage is TRBJ2-3; 7 bases fit TRBD2. This CDR3 has 15 amino acids. V gave up 1 base and J gave up 2 bases; unmatched junction bases: 3. Germline loops: CDR1 MGHDK, CDR2 SYGVNS. The CDR3 region has the DNA TGTGCCAGCAGTGAATGGGGACTAAACACAGATACGCAGTATTTT. Protein sequence: CASSEWGLNTDTQYF.

This clone has just one count. The V and J genes are TRBV10-1 and TRBJ1-1; D remains ambiguous. The germline CDR1 and CDR2 sequences are WNHNN and SYGVQD (reference sequence). V lost 6 bases and J 0 bases, leaving 14 bases between the germline ends. This CDR3 has 15 residues. The CDR3 DNA reads TGCGCCAGCAGCCCCATAGGAGACTTGAACACTGAAGCTTTCTTT. Translation gives CASSPIGDLNTEAFF.

The rearrangement uses TRBV28 and TRBJ1-2, with TRBD1 matching over 11 bases. CDR1 and CDR2 (germline): MDHEN, SYDVKM. There are 14 residues in the CDR3. The V gene end was trimmed by 3 bases and the J gene end by 7 bases; junction bases not matched to a gene: 4. CDR3 nucleotides: TGTGCCAGCAGTTTGCTCGGGACAGGGGGTGGCTACACCTTC. Protein sequence: CASSLLGTGGGYTF.